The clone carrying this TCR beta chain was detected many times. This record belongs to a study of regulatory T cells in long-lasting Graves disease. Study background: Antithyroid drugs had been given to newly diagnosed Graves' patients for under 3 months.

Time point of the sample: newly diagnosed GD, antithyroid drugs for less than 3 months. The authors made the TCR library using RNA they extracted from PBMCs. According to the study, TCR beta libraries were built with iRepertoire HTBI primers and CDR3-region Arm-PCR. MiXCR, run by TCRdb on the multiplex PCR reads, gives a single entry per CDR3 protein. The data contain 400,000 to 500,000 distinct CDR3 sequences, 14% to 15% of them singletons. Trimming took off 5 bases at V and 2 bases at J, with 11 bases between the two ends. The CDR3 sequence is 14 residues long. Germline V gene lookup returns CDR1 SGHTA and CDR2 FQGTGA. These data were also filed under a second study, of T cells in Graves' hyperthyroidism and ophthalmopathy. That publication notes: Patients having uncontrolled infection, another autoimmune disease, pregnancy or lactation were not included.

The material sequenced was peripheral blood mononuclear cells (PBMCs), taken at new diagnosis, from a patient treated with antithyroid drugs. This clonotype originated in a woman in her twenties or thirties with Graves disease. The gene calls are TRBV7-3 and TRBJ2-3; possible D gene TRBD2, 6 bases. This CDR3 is CASSISGFTDTQYF. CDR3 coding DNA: TGTGCCAGCAGCATTAGCGGATTCACAGATACGCAGTATTTT. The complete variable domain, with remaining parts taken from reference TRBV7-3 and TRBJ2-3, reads GAGVSQTPSNKVTEKGKYVELRCDPISGHTALYWYRQSLGQGPEFLIYFQGTGAADDSGLPNDRFFAVRPEGSVSTLKIQRTERGDSAVYLCASSISGFTDTQYFGPGTRLTVL.